The clone carrying this TCR beta chain was seen a few times. No antigen is known for it. The data were obtained in a study of cytomegalovirus exposure and HLA in healthy donors. Study observations and caveats: It was about 150 TCR beta chains that were listed as cytomegalovirus-associated.

Germline-derived CDR1 and CDR2 are MGHRA and YSYEKL. Trimming shortened V by 2 bases and J by 1 base, and 11 bases separated the two germline ends. The CDR3 has 15 amino acids. Using immunoSEQ multiplex PCR, the repertoire was profiled, and TCRdb retains in-frame clones only, with some absent. The sample carries 200,000 to 250,000 clones, 85% to 95% recorded once. The material sequenced was PBMCs. This receptor was identified in a woman between 18 and 29 years old in good health and CMV-seronegative. The chain has TRBV4-1 and TRBJ1-1; maybe TRBD1 (5 bases). The CDR3 DNA sequence: TGCGCCAGCAGCCAAACCGGGACTGAGAACACTGAAGCTTTCTTT. Translated: CASSQTGTENTEAFF.